The clone carrying this TCR beta chain was picked up many times. TCRdb ran MiXCR on the 5' RACE reads and lists one entry per CDR3 protein. The data hold more than 50,000 distinct CDR3 sequences, with less than 5.5% observed a single time. These data are taken from a study of neurological immune-mediated disorders. The source of this sequence is a woman in her twenties or thirties with multiple sclerosis. Sequenced material: PBMCs.

As DNA, the CDR3 is TGTGCCAGCAGTTACGAGAGCGAGCAGTTCTTC. It encodes CASSYESEQFF. The V and J genes are TRBV6-6 and TRBJ2-1; no definite D call. Between the trimmed V and J ends, which lost 2 bases and 10 bases, there was a span of 6 bases. This CDR3 has 11 residues. Germline CDR1 MNHNY, CDR2 SVGAGI (reference sequence).